Listed here are 26 T cell receptor beta chains from one sample, sequenced in a study of blood T cell repertoires in COVID-19. Some clones are missing from TCRdb's copy, which holds only in-frame ones; the method was immunoSEQ multiplex PCR. The repertoire holds about 420,000 clones, with 80% to 90% as singletons. The sequenced sample consisted of peripheral blood. The receptors come from a young man with COVID-19, enrolled during active disease.

This chain connects TRBV11-3 to TRBJ2-7, with a tentative D call TRBD1 (5 bases). Trimming stripped 5 bases from V and 0 bases from J, with 11 bases between. The V gene's germline CDR1 is SGHNT and CDR2 YENEEA. CDR3 length equals 14 residues. CDR3 sequence (DNA): TGTGCCAGCAGCCAAACCGACAGCTCCTACGAGCAGTACTTC. Translating it yields CASSQTDSSYEQYF.

This sequence joins TRBV11-3 and TRBJ2-3, with TRBD2 matching 12 bases. J lost 1 base, V lost 0 bases, and 5 bases had no gene match. From germline, CDR1 is SGHNT and CDR2 YENEEA. The CDR3 extends over 18 amino acids. The DNA for the CDR3 is TGTGCCAGCAGCTTAGACCCACGACTAGCGGGAGGCACAGATACGCAGTATTTT. Residues: CASSLDPRLAGGTDTQYF.

The chain has TRBV9 and TRBJ2-5; D remains unclear. The CDR3 is made up of 13 amino acids. The V end lost 4 bases, the J end lost 5 bases, and 12 bases lay between the germline ends. The V gene's germline CDR1 is SGDLS and CDR2 YYNGEE. This chain's CDR3 is CASSSGLGETQYF. The CDR3 DNA reads TGTGCCAGCAGCTCAGGTCTGGGTGAGACCCAGTACTTC.

This clone was seen only once. This chain joins TRBV5-6 and TRBJ2-1, with no clear D. Germline V lookup: CDR1 SGHDT, CDR2 YYEEEE. This CDR3 spans 14 amino acids. V lost 0 bases to trimming and J lost 1 base, with 5 bases between them. CDR3 DNA: TGTGCCAGCAGCTTGGATCAGTCCTACAATGAGCAGTTCTTC. This codes for CASSLDQSYNEQFF.

J is TRBJ2-7 and V is TRBV10-3; 8 bases align to TRBD1. The V and J ends lost 4 bases and 0 bases, in that order; junction bases with no gene match: 11. Germline lookup yields CDR1 ENHRY and CDR2 SYGVKD. CDR3 length equals 17 residues. CDR3 nucleotide sequence: TGTGCCATCAGTGCCGTTTTCTCCGGGACAGGCTCCTACGAGCAGTACTTC. Protein product: CAISAVFSGTGSYEQYF.

This chain joins TRBV29-1 and TRBJ2-6, with D possibly being TRBD1 (6 bases). The CDR3 totals 16 residues. Looked up from germline, CDR1 is SQVTM and CDR2 is ANQGSEA. V lost 2 bases to trimming and J lost 0 bases, with 11 bases between them. The CDR3 sequence: CSVERDTDSGANVLTF. The CDR3 DNA sequence: TGCAGCGTTGAACGGGACACCGACTCTGGGGCCAACGTCCTGACTTTC. The complete variable domain, with remaining parts taken from reference TRBV29-1 and TRBJ2-6, reads SAVISQKPSRDICQRGTSLTIQCQVDSQVTMMFWYRQQPGQSLTLIATANQGSEATYESGFVIDKFPISRPNLTFSTLTVSNMSPEDSSIYLCSVERDTDSGANVLTFGAGSRLTVL.

The chain carries TRBV29-1 and TRBJ2-7; TRBD2 agrees at 11 bases. The V gene end was trimmed by 4 bases and the J gene end by 2 bases; junction bases not matched to a gene: 10. This CDR3 region has 16 residues. Germline-derived CDR1 and CDR2 are SQVTM and ANQGSEA. The CDR3 here is CSVGAGVAGGPYEQYF. The CDR3 DNA is TGCAGCGTTGGCGCGGGTGTAGCGGGAGGGCCCTACGAGCAGTACTTC.

This sequence joins TRBV7-9 and TRBJ2-5, with 9 bases that match TRBD2. J was trimmed by 4 bases and V by 1 base; bases with no gene match: 7. This CDR3 comprises 16 residues. CDR1 and CDR2 (germline): SEHNR, FQNEAQ (reference sequence). DNA of the CDR3: TGTGCCAGCAGCTTAGTTCGCCTAGCGGGAAGAGAGACCCAGTACTTC. This translates into CASSLVRLAGRETQYF.

The chain employs TRBV19 and TRBJ2-7; D possibly corresponds to TRBD1 (6 bases). Looked up from germline, CDR1 is LNHDA and CDR2 is SQIVND (reference sequence). Trimming stripped 7 bases from V and 5 bases from J, with 21 bases between. The length of the CDR3 is 15 residues. The CDR3 loop is CASTPLEGDINEQYF. In DNA, the CDR3 is TGTGCCAGTACTCCCCTGGAAGGGGACATCAACGAGCAGTACTTC. Using reference TRBV19 and TRBJ2-7 for the parts outside the CDR3, the full variable domain is DGGITQSPKYLFRKEGQNVTLSCEQNLNHDAMYWYRQDPGQGLRLIYYSQIVNDFQKGDIAEGYSVSREKKESFPLTVTSAQKNPTAFYLCASTPLEGDINEQYFGPGTRLTVT.

The V gene is TRBV11-2, the J gene TRBJ2-3; perhaps TRBD1 as D (6 bases). The V gene's germline CDR1 is SGHAT and CDR2 FQNNGV. Deletions cut 0 bases from V and 3 bases from J, with 10 bases between. The CDR3 consists of 15 residues. The CDR3 spells CASSLESQGTDTQYF. DNA of the CDR3: TGTGCCAGCAGCTTAGAGAGCCAGGGGACAGATACGCAGTATTTT.

The genes are TRBV12-3 or TRBV12-4 and TRBJ1-2, with D unclear. There are 13 residues in the CDR3. Trimming removed 3 bases at V and 2 bases at J, with 7 bases between. The CDR3, as DNA: TGTGCCAGCAGTTTTCAGGTGAACTATGGCTACACCTTC. It translates to CASSFQVNYGYTF.

The chain couples TRBV19 to TRBJ2-3; 10 nucleotides match TRBD1. With V trimmed by 6 bases and J by 1 base, 7 bases remained unmatched. The CDR3 is 16 amino acids. CDR1 is LNHDA, CDR2 SQIVND, per germline (reference sequence). The CDR3 bases are TGTGCCAGTAGCAAAAGACAGGGGGCCGGCACAGATACGCAGTATTTT. Translating gives CASSKRQGAGTDTQYF.

The V call is TRBV27, the J call TRBJ2-1; no reliable D call. Per the germline V gene, CDR1 is MNHEY and CDR2 is SMNVEV (reference sequence). Trimming shortened V by 5 bases and J by 5 bases, and 16 bases separated the two germline ends. The CDR3 consists of 15 residues. This CDR3 is CASSEVRPTHNEQFF. CDR3 nucleotides: TGTGCCAGCAGTGAGGTTCGTCCTACCCACAATGAGCAGTTCTTC.

The gene calls are TRBV23-1 and TRBJ1-1, with D possibly matching TRBD1 (6 bases). TRBV23-1 is marked as an open reading frame, function uncertain. Deletions cut 1 base from V and 1 base from J, with 10 bases between. The CDR3 contains 15 residues. CDR3 in DNA: TGCGCCAGCAGTCAATTGGGGGCCCGGAACACTGAAGCTTTCTTT. The encoded protein is CASSQLGARNTEAFF.

This chain joins TRBV5-1 and TRBJ1-1; weak D call: TRBD1 (5 bases). Germline CDR1 reads SGHRS; CDR2 reads YFSETQ. This CDR3 has 13 residues. V was cut by 1 base and J by 5 bases, with 9 bases left in between. CDR3 bases: TGCGCCAGCAGCTTGACGGAGGGGACTGAAGCTTTCTTT. The encoded protein is CASSLTEGTEAFF.

This clone was seen a few times. The chain joins TRBV5-1 to TRBJ2-7, with D perhaps matching TRBD2 (6 bases). CDR1 and CDR2 from the germline V gene are SGHRS and YFSETQ. CDR3 length: 17 amino acids. With 0 bases removed from V and 4 bases from J, the gap between germline ends came to 20 bases. The CDR3 loop is CASSLGPSETASYEQYF. CDR3 DNA: TGCGCCAGCAGCTTGGGACCTAGCGAGACGGCAAGTTACGAGCAGTACTTC.

The gene calls are TRBV15 and TRBJ2-3, with TRBD2 matching over 7 bases. This CDR3 has 16 amino acids. J was trimmed by 3 bases and V by 3 bases; bases with no gene match: 9. Germline loops: CDR1 LNHNV, CDR2 YYDKDF (reference sequence). CDR3: CATSRKYVRETDTQYF. CDR3 nucleotides: TGTGCCACCAGCAGGAAGTACGTGCGGGAGACAGATACGCAGTATTTT.

This clone has only one observation. The genes are TRBV6-5 and TRBJ2-1; 10 positions match TRBD2. The trim removed 9 bases at V and 7 bases at J, leaving 9 bases unmatched. In germline, CDR1 is MNHEY, CDR2 SVGAGI. CDR3 length: 14 amino acids. CDR3 region: CASVGGSGGNEQFF. The CDR3 DNA follows: TGTGCCAGTGTGGGGGGTAGCGGGGGGAATGAGCAGTTCTTC.

The V call is TRBV18, the J call TRBJ2-2; the match to TRBD2 covers 7 bases. Germline-derived CDR1 and CDR2 are KGHSH and LQKENI. This CDR3 comprises 13 residues. Unmatched junction bases numbered 6, after V lost 8 bases and J lost 6 bases. CDR3 region: CASLKLAAGELFF. In DNA form, the CDR3 reads TGTGCCAGCCTAAAGCTAGCGGCCGGGGAGCTGTTTTTT.

The chain joins TRBV7-2 to TRBJ2-7, with a possible D match to TRBD2 (5 bases). The V gene lost 1 base and the J gene lost 6 bases, with 7 bases spanning the gap. Germline V CDR1 and CDR2: SGHTA, FQGNSA. This CDR3 is 12 amino acids long. The CDR3 DNA follows: TGTGCCAGCAGCTTAGACGCGGGCGAGCAGTACTTC. This translates into CASSLDAGEQYF.

The rearrangement joins TRBV5-1 to TRBJ2-1, with 11 bases fitting TRBD2. Germline V gene data show CDR1 as SGHRS and CDR2 as YFSETQ. The CDR3 totals 13 residues. J gave up 9 bases and V 4 bases, and 3 bases lay outside the gene matches. The chain's CDR3 is CASSLTSGTEQFF. The DNA for the CDR3 is TGCGCCAGCAGCCTGACTAGCGGGACTGAGCAGTTCTTC.

The chain joins TRBV15 to TRBJ1-5, with a weak D call TRBD1 (5 bases). V lost 0 bases to trimming and J lost 2 bases, with 14 bases between them. The germline V gene encodes CDR1 LNHNV and CDR2 YYDKDF (reference sequence). The CDR3 contains 17 residues. As DNA, the CDR3 is TGTGCCACCAGCAGAGATCTCGCCCAGGGTGGCAATCAGCCCCAGCATTTT. Translation: CATSRDLAQGGNQPQHF. Full variable domain (outside the CDR3, taken from reference TRBV15 and TRBJ1-5): DAMVIQNPRYQVTQFGKPVTLSCSQTLNHNVMYWYQQKSSQAPKLLFHYYDKDFNNEADTPDNFQSRRPNTSFCFLDIRSPGLGDTAMYLCATSRDLAQGGNQPQHFGDGTRLSIL.

CDR3 DNA sequence: TGTGCCAGCAGTACCGGGGAGGGAAGGAGAACAGATACGCAGTATTTT. This sequence encodes CASSTGEGRRTDTQYF. The rearrangement uses TRBV7-9 and TRBJ2-3; the match to TRBD2 covers 7 bases. The germline CDR1 and CDR2 sequences are SEHNR and FQNEAQ (reference sequence). With V trimmed by 6 bases and J by 3 bases, 12 bases remained unmatched. CDR3 length: 16 amino acids.

V and J are TRBV12-3 or TRBV12-4 and TRBJ1-2; the D gene is possibly TRBD1 (5 bases). This CDR3 spans 11 amino acids. V was pared by 6 bases and J by 8 bases, with 10 bases between. The CDR3, as DNA: TGTGCCAGCAGGCAGGGTTCGGGCTACACCTTC. It specifies CASRQGSGYTF.

This chain joins TRBV27 and TRBJ2-1, with 8 bases lining up with TRBD2. Per germline, CDR1 MNHEY and CDR2 SMNVEV (reference sequence). This CDR3 spans 17 amino acids. V lost 5 bases to trimming and J lost 2 bases; unmatched junction nucleotides: 11. The CDR3 reads CASSPLWREVTYNEQFF. The CDR3 nucleotides are TGTGCCAGCAGTCCCCTCTGGCGGGAGGTTACCTACAATGAGCAGTTCTTC.

The V and J genes are TRBV4-1 and TRBJ2-7; TRBD1 aligns across 8 bases. After removal of 3 bases from V and 0 bases from J, the junction contained 10 bases not matched to a gene. The germline V gene encodes CDR1 MGHRA and CDR2 YSYEKL. This CDR3 spans 17 amino acids. The CDR3 loop reads CASSHIIRQGASYEQYF. DNA of the CDR3: TGCGCCAGCAGCCACATCATTCGGCAGGGGGCCTCCTACGAGCAGTACTTC.